This T cell receptor beta chain stems from a study of blood T cells in healthy people across ages (dated by TCRdb to the mid-2010s). Study-level background: In model experiments, roughly one uniquely barcoded TCR beta cDNA molecule per two T cells was captured by template switching. Two additional independent replicas of 1 million unique cDNA reads from the same blood draw were analyzed for two donors (one aged 18 to 29 and one aged 80 or older). Age-related changes in TCR beta repertoire diversity were measured in the study by deep sequencing normalized with unique cDNA molecular identifiers. The donors were split into four age groups: young (average around 16 years), middle-aged (about 40), aged (more than 60) and long-lived (over 75). To avoid experimental bias, donors of different ages were distributed randomly across sequencing lanes.

In the case of this clonotype: Its antigen remains undetermined. No qualities accompany the bases; no much larger clone lies one base away.

Including the terminal cysteine and phenylalanine, the CDR3 comprises 16 residues. Of all the DNA, just the CDR3 is kept, 48 bases in frame from base 1. Trimming takes 0 bases from V and 4 bases from J, and the germline ends sit 15 bases apart. CDR1 and CDR2 were assigned from the germline V gene as MGHRA and YSYEKL. Systemically healthy Caucasian individuals from Russia, some 36 in total and aged about 6 to 95 years, were included as donors. Around 9.9 milliliters of peripheral blood were collected from each donor into EDTA-treated Vacutainer tubes. Ficoll-Paque density-gradient centrifugation was used to isolate PBMCs, with at least 7 million per sample. Trizol reagent was used to extract total RNA from the PBMCs, yielding at least 6 micrograms per sample. The percentages of naive CD45RAhigh/CD27high T cells were determined by flow cytometry on a PBMC aliquot from every donor. Receptor amplification or capture employed 5' RACE. The sequencing machine was an Illumina HiSeq 2500. The second PCR ran for roughly 7 to 11 cycles and used a J-beta primer mix along with a sample-barcoded 5' primer. Each TCR beta cDNA molecule received a unique molecular identifier from a template-switch 5' adaptor carrying 12 random nucleotides. Each sample yielded at least 2.5 million CDR3-containing paired-end reads. First-strand cDNA synthesis was performed from all RNA using the Mint cDNA synthesis kit, with priming by a TRBC-specific oligonucleotide. Following uracil-DNA glycosylase treatment, all cDNA underwent a first 18-cycle PCR with the universal primers M1SS and BC2_uni_R. The source study handled its data this way. Normalization of each sample was performed by random selection of 1 million high-quality reads, each carrying a distinct molecular identifier. Instead of being binned into consensus sequences, reads with shared molecular identifiers were discarded. MiTCR, with a Q25 quality threshold and the strictest error-elimination algorithm, was used for CDR3 identification, clonotype clustering and error correction. Lower-bound total TCR beta diversity was estimated with a nonparametric unseen species model using Euler transformation. TCRdb redid the processing of the public reads, applying fastp at Q25 and MiXCR, and retained in-frame beta chains. Each entry is one CDR3 protein sequence, shown with its most common DNA and genes. The V and J calls reflect TCRdb's pipeline rather than the authors' work. For this sample the table gives 850,000 to 1,100,000 distinct CDR3 sequences, of which 35% to 40% were detected only once. The ten largest clonotypes hold around 14% of the sample.

The full study reports these points: Estimates of total diversity from one million sequenced T cells were regarded as lower bounds and underestimates. Compared with the aged group, the long-lived group had more naive CD4+ T cells, fewer expanded clones and increased TCR diversity, a pattern suggesting age selection. As age increased, observed TCR beta diversity per million T cells dropped in a roughly linear way, and a significant reduction was already evident by age 40. Because profiling used bulk unsorted PBMCs, naive and antigen-experienced compartments could not be compared conclusively. The percentage of naive T cells measured by flow cytometry correlated strongly with observed TCR beta diversity. Donor CMV infection status was unknown, potentially confounding age-related changes in expanded clonotypes.

The rearrangement joined TRBV4-1 to TRBJ1-2; confidence is insufficient to name the D gene. The material sequenced was blood. This sequence originates from a man aged 18 to 29 in good health. The base sequence is TGCGCCAGCAGCCAAGATACGGCAGGTGAGATCTATGGCTACACCTTC. Translated, this is CASSQDTAGEIYGYTF.